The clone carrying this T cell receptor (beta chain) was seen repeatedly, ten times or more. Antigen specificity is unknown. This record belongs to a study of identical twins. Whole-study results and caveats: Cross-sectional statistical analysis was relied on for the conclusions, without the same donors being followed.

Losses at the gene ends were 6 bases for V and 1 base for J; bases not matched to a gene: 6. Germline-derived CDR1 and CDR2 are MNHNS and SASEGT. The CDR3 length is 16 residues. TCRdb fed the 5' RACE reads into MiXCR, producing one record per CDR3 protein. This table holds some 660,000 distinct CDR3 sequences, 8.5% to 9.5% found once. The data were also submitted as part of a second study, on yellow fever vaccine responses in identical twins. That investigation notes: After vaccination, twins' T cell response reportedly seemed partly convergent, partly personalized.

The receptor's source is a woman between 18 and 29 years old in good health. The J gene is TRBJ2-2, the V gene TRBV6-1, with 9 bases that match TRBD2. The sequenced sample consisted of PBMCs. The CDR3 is CASRPIAGVNTGELFF. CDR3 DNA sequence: TGTGCCAGCAGACCCATAGCGGGAGTGAACACCGGGGAGCTGTTTTTT.